Listed here are 24 T cell receptor beta chains from one sample, sequenced in a study of Ad26.COV2.S vaccination and SARS-CoV-2 variants. Described treatment: over 15 received Ad26.COV2.S at low or high dose, single or two shots; several received placebo; per-sample allocation not given. Following the first vaccine or placebo injection, samples were taken on day 63. TCRdb's copy holds only in-frame clones and misses some; the assay was immunoSEQ multiplex PCR. The sample yields about 410,000 clones, roughly nine tenths seen once. This specimen consisted of peripheral blood, obtained in a trial of Ad26.COV2.S vaccine versus placebo. Receptors originate from a person between 18 and 65 years old who received the Ad26.COV2.S COVID-19 vaccine or a placebo.

CDR3 sequence (DNA): TGTGCCAGCAGTCACGGTTCACCCCTCCACTTT. Translating gives CASSHGSPLHF. The chain joins TRBV6-2 or TRBV6-3 to TRBJ1-6; D unresolved. CDR1 and CDR2 (germline): MNHEY, SVGEGT. The CDR3 loop spans 11 amino acids. V dropped 5 bases and J dropped 9 bases, with 5 bases sitting between them.

This chain connects TRBV6-4 to TRBJ2-1; D may be TRBD2 (6 bases). The CDR3 sequence is 15 residues long. Trimming cost V 0 bases and J 0 bases, with 6 bases left between them. Germline values: CDR1 MRHNA, CDR2 SNTAGT. The CDR3 loop reads CASSDSAGSYNEQFF. The CDR3, as DNA: TGTGCCAGCAGTGACTCAGCGGGCTCCTACAATGAGCAGTTCTTC.

The genes are TRBV11-1 and TRBJ2-1, with D tentatively TRBD2 (5 bases). Germline V gives CDR1 SGHAT, CDR2 FQDESV (reference sequence). V was trimmed by 6 bases and J by 15 bases, leaving 18 bases between them. The CDR3 is made up of 12 amino acids. The DNA of the CDR3 is TGTGCCAGCAGTTCCGGGGAAAGGTCGCGGTTCTTC. Protein product: CASSSGERSRFF.

This chain links TRBV3-1 (or the pseudogene TRBV3-2) with TRBJ2-7, with unresolved D. CDR1 is LGHDT and CDR2 is YNNKEL in the germline V gene (reference sequence). The germline V and J ends were trimmed by 0 bases and 1 base, with 7 bases remaining between them. There are 14 residues in the CDR3. The CDR3 region is CASSQDRSSYEQYF. In nucleotides, the CDR3 is TGTGCCAGCAGCCAAGATAGGTCATCCTACGAGCAGTACTTC.

This rearrangement joins TRBV23-1 to TRBJ1-2; no clear D. TRBV23-1 is an ORF, with its function uncertain. The V and J ends lost 2 bases and 4 bases respectively, with 11 bases between them. This CDR3 is 14 amino acids long. CDR3 coding DNA: TGCGCCAGCAGTCAACAGGACGGGAGCTATGGCTACACCTTC. Protein product: CASSQQDGSYGYTF.

This rearrangement joins TRBV6-1 to TRBJ1-2; no clear D gene. The CDR3 is made up of 12 amino acids. Between the trimmed V and J ends, which lost 1 base and 8 bases, there was a span of 8 bases. CDR1 is MNHNS, CDR2 SASEGT, per germline. The CDR3 DNA is TGTGCCAGCAGTGAAGATCTTGGGGGCTACACCTTC. This encodes CASSEDLGGYTF.

The J gene is TRBJ2-2, the V gene TRBV12-5; tentative D call: TRBD1 (5 bases). Looked up from germline, CDR1 is LGHNT and CDR2 is FRNRAP. V was pared by 6 bases and J by 7 bases, with 15 bases between. The CDR3 runs 14 residues. CDR3: CASGPEGAVGELFF. For the CDR3, the DNA is TGTGCTAGTGGCCCGGAAGGGGCGGTCGGGGAGCTGTTTTTT.

The genes are TRBV6-2 or TRBV6-3 and TRBJ2-7; the D is unclear. Trimming cost V 2 bases and J 2 bases, with 10 bases left between them. CDR1 MNHEY and CDR2 SVGEGT come from the germline V gene. This CDR3 has 14 residues. The CDR3 loop is CASSYLLGPYEQYF. The CDR3 DNA is TGTGCCAGCAGTTACCTCCTGGGTCCCTACGAGCAGTACTTC.

The chain combines TRBV6-5 with TRBJ2-1; D uncertain. This CDR3 region has 14 residues. The V end was cut by 2 bases, the J end by 7 bases, with 12 bases between. Germline V gene sequence: CDR1 MNHEY, CDR2 SVGAGI. CDR3 amino acids: CASSYGPGRNEQFF. The CDR3, as DNA: TGTGCCAGCAGTTACGGGCCTGGGCGTAATGAGCAGTTCTTC.

This sequence joins TRBV4-1 and TRBJ2-6, with D possibly being TRBD1 (6 bases). Trimming left V 2 bases short and J 0 bases short, with 14 bases between. CDR1 is MGHRA, CDR2 YSYEKL, per germline. The length of the CDR3 is 18 residues. This chain's CDR3 is CASSQQLRGTSGANVLTF. The CDR3 nucleotides read TGCGCCAGCAGCCAACAACTCAGGGGAACCTCTGGGGCCAACGTCCTGACTTTC.

The table lists this clone with a few counts. The chain recombines TRBV5-1 with TRBJ1-1, with D tentatively TRBD1 (6 bases). There are 13 residues in the CDR3. CDR1 and CDR2 from the germline V gene are SGHRS and YFSETQ. Trimming pared 0 bases from V and 4 bases from J, leaving 7 bases between. CDR3 bases: TGCGCCAGCAGCTTGGGGGGGCCCACTGAAGCTTTCTTT. Translating gives CASSLGGPTEAFF.

The V call is TRBV3-1 (or the pseudogene TRBV3-2), the J call TRBJ1-1, with no clear D. The germline V and J ends were trimmed by 6 bases and 0 bases, with 11 bases remaining between them. The germline CDR1 and CDR2 sequences are LGHDT and YNNKEL (reference sequence). The CDR3 consists of 14 residues. The CDR3: CASSRWQLNTEAFF. Written as DNA, the CDR3 is TGTGCCAGCAGTAGGTGGCAACTGAACACTGAAGCTTTCTTT.

This chain joins TRBV7-9 and TRBJ2-7; D unclear. The V gene's germline CDR1 is SEHNR and CDR2 FQNEAQ (reference sequence). Trimming cost V 2 bases and J 6 bases, with 8 bases left between them. The length of the CDR3 is 12 residues. CDR3 residues: CASSLWVSEQYF. For the CDR3, the DNA is TGTGCCAGCAGCTTATGGGTCAGCGAGCAGTACTTC.

This chain joins TRBV5-1 and TRBJ2-3, with TRBD2 as a possible D gene (6 bases). The CDR3 consists of 15 residues. CDR1 and CDR2 from the germline V gene are SGHRS and YFSETQ. V lost 4 bases and J lost 1, with 13 bases in between. CDR3 sequence: CASSPQRGGTDTQYF. CDR3 DNA sequence: TGCGCCAGCAGCCCCCAACGCGGGGGCACAGATACGCAGTATTTT.

The gene calls are TRBV12-3 or TRBV12-4 and TRBJ1-1, with D unresolved. The CDR3 consists of 13 residues. V lost 6 bases and J 1 base, leaving 9 bases between the germline ends. The CDR3 is CASSPRANTEAFF. The CDR3 nucleotides are TGTGCCAGCAGCCCTAGGGCGAACACTGAAGCTTTCTTT.

This clone was observed once. The gene calls are TRBV19 and TRBJ2-1; D possibly corresponds to TRBD1 (6 bases). The CDR3 contains 16 residues. Trimming shortened V by 3 bases and J by 0 bases, and 12 bases separated the two germline ends. Germline-derived CDR1 and CDR2 are LNHDA and SQIVND (reference sequence). The CDR3 is CASSIVEDSSYNEQFF. Here the CDR3 DNA reads TGTGCCAGTAGTATTGTGGAGGACAGCTCCTACAATGAGCAGTTCTTC.

This chain joins TRBV10-1 and TRBJ2-7; D ambiguous. Germline V lookup: CDR1 WNHNN, CDR2 SYGVQD (reference sequence). Trimming stripped 6 bases from V and 2 bases from J, with 8 bases between. This CDR3 region has 12 residues. This CDR3 is CASSQTPYEQYF. The CDR3 bases are TGCGCCAGCAGCCAGACCCCCTACGAGCAGTACTTC.

This CDR3 reads CASSLDPVNTGELFF. CDR3 nucleotides: TGCGCCAGCAGCTTGGACCCGGTTAACACCGGGGAGCTGTTTTTT. V and J are TRBV5-1 and TRBJ2-2; D is unclear. Trimming removed 0 bases at V and 2 bases at J, with 8 bases between. The CDR3 covers 15 residues. The germline V gene encodes CDR1 SGHRS and CDR2 YFSETQ.

The gene calls are TRBV12-5 and TRBJ2-7; no definite D call. Trimming removed 4 bases at V and 0 bases at J, with 13 bases between. The CDR3 runs to 15 residues. Per the germline V gene, CDR1 is LGHNT and CDR2 is FRNRAP. The CDR3 region has the DNA TGTGCTAGTGGTTCCAGTACGATGAGCTCCTACGAGCAGTACTTC. This sequence encodes CASGSSTMSSYEQYF.

This rearrangement joins TRBV19 to TRBJ2-7; the D call may be TRBD1 or TRBD2 (5 bases each). V shed 5 bases and J shed 7 bases, with 27 bases lying between them. Germline V lookup: CDR1 LNHDA, CDR2 SQIVND (reference sequence). The CDR3 covers 17 residues. The CDR3 DNA reads TGTGCCAGTAGTCCTCAACCTCGGGGCCCCTCCCTCGGAGAGCAGTACTTC. It specifies CASSPQPRGPSLGEQYF. Using reference TRBV19 and TRBJ2-7 for the parts outside the CDR3, the full variable domain is DGGITQSPKYLFRKEGQNVTLSCEQNLNHDAMYWYRQDPGQGLRLIYYSQIVNDFQKGDIAEGYSVSREKKESFPLTVTSAQKNPTAFYLCASSPQPRGPSLGEQYFGPGTRLTVT.

Details on this clone: Relative to the germline gene, one junction end is altered; a read error may explain this. The gene calls are TRBV7-7 and TRBJ2-7, with D maybe TRBD1 (5 bases). The CDR3 sequence is 15 residues long. Germline loops: CDR1 SSHAT, CDR2 FNYEAQ (reference sequence). CDR3 amino acids: CASSSQMGRSYEQYF. CDR3 in DNA: TGTGCTAGCAGCTCCCAGATGGGGCGCTCCTACGAGCAGTACTTC.

V is TRBV5-1 and J is TRBJ2-1; TRBD2 is a possible D gene (5 bases). This CDR3 region has 15 residues. CDR1 is SGHRS and CDR2 is YFSETQ in the germline V gene. Between the trimmed V and J ends, which lost 1 base and 4 bases, there was a span of 12 bases. The CDR3 coding sequence is TGCGCCAGCAGCTTGTCAAATCGGGGTTACAATGAGCAGTTCTTC. As protein: CASSLSNRGYNEQFF.

The chain is built from TRBV27 and TRBJ2-3; a weak D match, TRBD2 (5 bases). The CDR3 contains 17 residues. Germline values: CDR1 MNHEY, CDR2 SMNVEV (reference sequence). Deletions cut 5 bases from V and 1 base from J, with 19 bases between. CDR3 bases: TGTGCCAGCAGTCTGGACTCCCCCGTTACCGGCACAGATACGCAGTATTTT. Translated: CASSLDSPVTGTDTQYF.

J is TRBJ2-5 and V is TRBV7-8, with 10 bases matching TRBD2. The germline gives CDR1 SGHVS, CDR2 FQNEAQ. The CDR3 is 12 residues long. The CDR3 region has the DNA TGTGGAAGCGGGGGGGCCGGCGAGACCCAGTACTTC. Amino acids: CGSGGAGETQYF.